The 6 T cell receptor beta chains below all came from one sample that was sequenced in a study of response to subunit inactivated influenza vaccine. TCRdb re-derived calls from the RT-PCR reads in MiXCR, one entry per CDR3 protein. The profile shows over 750,000 distinct CDR3 sequences, 21% of them singletons. Source: PBMCs from blood, taken 5 days after vaccination. These receptors came from a man aged 50-60 years who received an inactivated influenza vaccine.

The chain carries TRBV14 and TRBJ2-3; the D is unclear. Germline loops: CDR1 SGHDN, CDR2 FVKESK. This CDR3 has 13 residues. Trimming took off 0 bases at V and 8 bases at J, with 9 bases between the two ends. The CDR3 protein is CASSQDRGGTQYF. CDR3 DNA sequence: TGTGCCAGCAGCCAAGATCGAGGTGGTACGCAGTATTTT. Full variable domain (missing parts from reference TRBV14 and TRBJ2-3): EAGVTQFPSHSVIEKGQTVTLRCDPISGHDNLYWYRRVMGKEIKFLLHFVKESKQDESGMPNNRFLAERTGGTYSTLKVQPAELEDSGVYFCASSQDRGGTQYFGPGTRLTVL.

This clonotype was observed a few times. CDR3 sequence: CASSPPRGTGGTYEQYF. CDR3 nucleotides: TGTGCCAGCAGCCCACCACGGGGCACGGGAGGGACCTACGAGCAGTACTTC. The chain carries TRBV7-2 and TRBJ2-7; 8 positions match TRBD2. Germline-derived CDR1 and CDR2 are SGHTA and FQGNSA. Losses at the gene ends were 5 bases for V and 2 bases for J; bases not matched to a gene: 14. The CDR3 has 17 amino acids.

The gene calls are TRBV15 and TRBJ2-1; 7 positions match TRBD2. The CDR3 length is 17 residues. Germline loops: CDR1 LNHNV, CDR2 YYDKDF (reference sequence). Trimming at V came to 0 bases and at J to 1 base, leaving 6 bases not matched to a gene. This CDR3 is CATSREGEGGSYNEQFF. CDR3 coding DNA: TGTGCCACCAGCAGAGAGGGGGAGGGAGGTTCCTACAATGAGCAGTTCTTC.

This clonotype was detected only a few times. The CDR3, as DNA: TGCGCCAGCAGCCAAGACTTAAGCGGGAGCTGGAACATTCAGTACTTC. Translation: CASSQDLSGSWNIQYF. The chain uses TRBV4-3 and TRBJ2-4; TRBD2 matches at 8 bases. With V trimmed by 0 bases and J by 7 bases, 8 bases remained unmatched. This CDR3 spans 16 amino acids. Germline V gives CDR1 LGHNA, CDR2 YSLEER.

This clonotype was seen a few times. V is TRBV18 and J is TRBJ2-1, with no clear D. With 2 bases removed from V and 7 bases from J, the gap between germline ends came to 9 bases. The CDR3 is 13 residues long. The germline CDR1 and CDR2 sequences are KGHSH and LQKENI. As DNA, the CDR3 is TGTGCCAGCTCACCAATCGGTAAGAATGAGCAGTTCTTC. Translating gives CASSPIGKNEQFF.

This clonotype was recorded a few times. The chain employs TRBV20-1 and TRBJ2-3; D gene uncertain. The CDR3 runs to 15 residues. Germline CDR1 DFQATT, CDR2 SNEGSKA (reference sequence). V was trimmed by 3 bases and J by 3 bases, leaving 16 bases between them. CDR3 in amino acids: CSASIDSGLTDTQYF. CDR3 coding DNA: TGCAGTGCTAGCATTGATTCTGGTCTGACAGATACGCAGTATTTT.